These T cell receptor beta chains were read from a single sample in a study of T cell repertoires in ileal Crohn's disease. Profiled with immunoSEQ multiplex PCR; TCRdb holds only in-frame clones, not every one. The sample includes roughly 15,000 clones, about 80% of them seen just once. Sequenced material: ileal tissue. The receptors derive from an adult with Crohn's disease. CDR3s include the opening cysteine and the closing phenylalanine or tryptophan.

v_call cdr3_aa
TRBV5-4 CASSLPTSGGGFGELFF
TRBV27 CASSLGMRGMNQPQHF
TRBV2 CASSEVRGSSGYTF
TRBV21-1 CASSPAGRISNQPQHF
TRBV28 CASRYTGLDGYTF
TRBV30 CAWGGLGGRDNEQFF
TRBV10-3 CAISESLAGVKETQYF
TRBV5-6 CASSLGPPGGLNTEAFF
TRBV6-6 CASSRQGMDEQFF
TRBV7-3 CASSPWTSGGSYNEQFF
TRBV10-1 CASSQALSTDTQYF
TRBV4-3 CASSQDAGFALNTEAFF
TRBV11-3 CASSLRQGETQYF
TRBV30 CAWGNPSTGHIQPYGYTF
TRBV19 CASSIGQGAHGYTF
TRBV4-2 CASSQEAPGLEQPQHF
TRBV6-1 CASRGTAPGYTF
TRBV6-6 CASSSKDTQYF
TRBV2 CASSGETSPLHF
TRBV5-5 CASSLPVQGFTDTQYF
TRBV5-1 CASTATSGSYHGYTF
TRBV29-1 CSVEDRGAGRRNTEAFF
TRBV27 CASSLSGAPWNEQFF
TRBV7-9 CASSQDINTGELFF
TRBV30 CAWILGPRGGYTF
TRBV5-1 CASTTSGGIPYEQYF
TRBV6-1 CASSEVLAGGRETQYF
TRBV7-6 CASSQTQGNTEAFF
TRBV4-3 CASSLHPGQKPYSNQPQHF
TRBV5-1 CASSLDGGRVGNEQFF
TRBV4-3 CASSVGLAEYNEQFF
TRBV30 CAWRTGGSGNTIYF
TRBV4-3 CASSKGNQGATEAFF
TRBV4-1 CASSPSGADEAKNIQYF
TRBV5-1 CASRATSGSRGELFF
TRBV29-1 CSVERGGYGYTF
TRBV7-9 CASSYGGSYEQYF
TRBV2 CASSEARRGDTQYF
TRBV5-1 CASSFPGLAGGPGDTQYF
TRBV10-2 CASSLAAVGETQYF
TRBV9 CASSVGVGSEKLFF
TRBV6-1 CASNPGGFGYTF
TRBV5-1 CASSLTGNGYTF
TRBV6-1 CASSGAQVTQYF
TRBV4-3 CASSQETGGETQYF
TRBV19 CASSFGGTWAFF
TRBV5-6 CANSFWDRRETQYF
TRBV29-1 CSCWARGGTEAFF
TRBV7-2 CASSLDFGQPQHF